Presented here are 3 T cell receptor beta chains from one specimen sequenced in a study of cytomegalovirus exposure and HLA in healthy donors. Amplification used 60 Vbeta primers and 13 Jbeta primers. TCRdb's table, derived via immunoSEQ multiplex PCR, lists solely in-frame clones and lacks some. The sample has about 120,000 clones; approximately 72% are singletons. The sample taken for sequencing was PBMCs. The receptors derive from a man aged 55-75 years in good health and CMV-seropositive.

This chain links TRBV7-9 with TRBJ2-1; D might be TRBD2 (6 bases). V was pared by 3 bases and J by 2 bases, with 14 bases between. Germline values: CDR1 SEHNR, CDR2 FQNEAQ (reference sequence). The CDR3 covers 16 residues. Written as DNA, the CDR3 is TGTGCCAGCAGCTTGGTTGCGGGGCTAGCCTACAATGAGCAGTTCTTC. Its translation: CASSLVAGLAYNEQFF.

V usage is TRBV5-1 and J usage is TRBJ1-1, with a possible D match to TRBD1 (5 bases). This CDR3 is built from 16 residues. The ends were cut back, 0 bases at V and 0 bases at J, with 12 bases in the middle. Per the germline V gene, CDR1 is SGHRS and CDR2 is YFSETQ. The chain's CDR3 is CASSLDPQGMNTEAFF. CDR3 nucleotide sequence: TGCGCCAGCAGCTTGGACCCCCAGGGAATGAACACTGAAGCTTTCTTT.

The chain recombines TRBV30 with TRBJ1-6; no clear D. This CDR3 comprises 14 residues. The germline CDR1 and CDR2 sequences are GTSNPN and SVGIG (reference sequence). Trimming left V 3 bases short and J 5 bases short, with 11 bases between. The CDR3 is CAWRKSGDNSPLHF. Here the CDR3 DNA reads TGTGCCTGGAGGAAGAGTGGAGATAATTCACCCCTCCACTTT.